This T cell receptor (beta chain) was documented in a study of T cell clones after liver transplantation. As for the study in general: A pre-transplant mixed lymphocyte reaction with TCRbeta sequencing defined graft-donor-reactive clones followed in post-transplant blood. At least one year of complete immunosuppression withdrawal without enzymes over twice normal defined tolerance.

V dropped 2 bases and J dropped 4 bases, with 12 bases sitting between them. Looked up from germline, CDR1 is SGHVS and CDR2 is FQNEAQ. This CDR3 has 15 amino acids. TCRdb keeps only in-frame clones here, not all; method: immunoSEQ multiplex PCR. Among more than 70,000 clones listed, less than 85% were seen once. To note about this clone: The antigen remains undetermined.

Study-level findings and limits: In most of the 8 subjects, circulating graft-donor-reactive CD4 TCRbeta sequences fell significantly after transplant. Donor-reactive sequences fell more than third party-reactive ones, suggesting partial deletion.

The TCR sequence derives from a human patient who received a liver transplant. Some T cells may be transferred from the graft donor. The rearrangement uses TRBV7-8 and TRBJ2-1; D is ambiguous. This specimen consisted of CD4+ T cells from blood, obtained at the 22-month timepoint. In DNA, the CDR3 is TGTGCCAGCAGCTTACTAACGGCCGCTTACAATGAGCAGTTCTTC. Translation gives CASSLLTAAYNEQFF.